This TCR beta chain was found in a study of Ad26.COV2.S vaccination and SARS-CoV-2 variants. About the research overall: In the COV1001 trial, the donor was in the Ad26.COV2.S arm. By the intramuscular route, Ad26.COV2.S was given once, or twice 56 days apart. General observations from the study: Reported findings describe substantial breadth in spike-specific CD8+ and CD4+ T cell responses following vaccination. Placebo recipients trailed vaccine recipients in spike-specific TCR breadth.

As to this clone: Antigen specificity is unknown.

Germline lookup yields CDR1 SGHAT and CDR2 FQNNGV. This CDR3 is 16 amino acids long. The V end was cut by 3 bases, the J end by 4 bases, with 18 bases between. Described treatment: around 19 received Ad26.COV2.S at low or high dose, single or two shots; a few received placebo; per-sample allocation not given. Repertoires come from day 63 after the first vaccine or placebo injection. TCRdb's table, derived via immunoSEQ multiplex PCR, lists solely in-frame clones and lacks some. In the table there are about 400,000 clones, 92% of which are singletons. V and J are TRBV11-2 and TRBJ1-1, with D maybe TRBD1 (5 bases). This TCR derives from a person aged 18-65 years who received the Ad26.COV2.S COVID-19 vaccine or a placebo. Sequenced here: peripheral blood, sampled in a trial of Ad26.COV2.S vaccine versus placebo. The CDR3 here is CASSFTRGKRGTEAFF. For the CDR3, the DNA is TGTGCCAGCAGCTTTACCCGGGGGAAGAGGGGCACTGAAGCTTTCTTT. Looking up the rest from reference TRBV11-2 and TRBJ1-1 gives the full variable domain: EAGVAQSPRYKIIEKRQSVAFWCNPISGHATLYWYQQILGQGPKLLIQFQNNGVVDDSQLPKDRFSAERLKGVDSTLKIQPAKLEDSAVYLCASSFTRGKRGTEAFFGQGTRLTVV.